These T cell receptor beta chains were read from a single sample in a study of T cells in Graves' hyperthyroidism and ophthalmopathy. TCRdb fed the multiplex PCR reads into MiXCR, producing one record per CDR3 protein. The table records 500,000 to 650,000 distinct CDR3 sequences, over 45% of them present only once. Source material: peripheral blood or thyroid tissue (not recorded which). The source is an adult woman with Graves' disease, either hyperthyroidism or ophthalmopathy (not recorded which). The CDR3 runs from the conserved cysteine through the conserved F or W. Each record gives: clone size, D gene, J gene, V gene, CDR3 protein, CDR3 DNA. D genes are given only for firm matches. Expanded clones are given a class, and other clones once, few, many or no size at all.

size: many
D: -
J: TRBJ1-1
V: TRBV19
CDR3: CASSTSRDGYTEAFF
DNA: TGTGCCAGTAGTACCTCTCGGGACGGATACACTGAAGCTTTCTTT

size: few
D: -
J: TRBJ1-1
V: TRBV28
CDR3: CASRRDMSTEAFF
DNA: TGTGCCAGCAGGCGGGACATGAGCACTGAAGCTTTCTTT

size: -
D: -
J: TRBJ2-7
V: TRBV11-1
CDR3: CASSLAIREQYF
DNA: TGTGCCAGCAGCTTAGCGATCCGGGAGCAGTACTTC

size: -
D: TRBD1
J: TRBJ1-2
V: TRBV6-6
CDR3: CASSYSATGTGARYTF
DNA: TGTGCCAGCAGTTACTCGGCCACCGGGACAGGGGCGCGCTACACCTTC

size: few
D: TRBD1
J: TRBJ2-5
V: TRBV5-1
CDR3: CASSPGGTGRETQYF
DNA: TGCGCCAGCAGCCCAGGGGGGACAGGTCGGGAGACCCAGTACTTC

size: -
D: -
J: TRBJ2-7
V: TRBV29-1
CDR3: CSLGVDEQYF
DNA: TGCAGCTTGGGGGTTGACGAGCAGTACTTC

size: -
D: -
J: TRBJ2-6
V: TRBV5-1
CDR3: CASSFRGRTSGANVLTF
DNA: TGCGCCAGCAGCTTTCGGGGACGGACCTCTGGGGCCAACGTCCTGACTTTC

size: -
D: -
J: TRBJ1-5
V: TRBV7-9
CDR3: CASSLAHQHF
DNA: TGTGCCAGCAGCTTAGCGCACCAGCATTTT

size: many
D: -
J: TRBJ2-7
V: TRBV11-2
CDR3: CASSLDSQEGWDEQYF
DNA: TGTGCCAGCAGCTTAGATTCCCAGGAGGGTTGGGACGAGCAGTACTTC

size: once
D: TRBD1
J: TRBJ2-5
V: TRBV7-2
CDR3: CASSLDRIGTGRETQYF
DNA: TGTGCCAGCAGCTTAGATCGGATCGGGACAGGGCGAGAGACCCAGTACTTC

size: many
D: -
J: TRBJ2-5
V: TRBV24-1
CDR3: CATSDFVGETQYF
DNA: TGTGCCACCAGTGATTTTGTGGGAGAGACCCAGTACTTC

size: -
D: -
J: TRBJ1-5
V: TRBV30
CDR3: CAWSVRQGRGQPQHF
DNA: TGTGCCTGGAGTGTAAGGCAGGGAAGAGGTCAGCCCCAGCATTTT

size: -
D: TRBD2
J: TRBJ2-7
V: TRBV5-1
CDR3: CASRGVGAGGYEQYF
DNA: TGCGCCAGCAGAGGAGTGGGAGCGGGAGGCTACGAGCAGTACTTC

size: -
D: TRBD1
J: TRBJ1-2
V: TRBV10-3
CDR3: CASSKGQGAYYGYTF
DNA: TGTGCCAGCAGCAAAGGACAGGGGGCATACTATGGCTACACCTTC

size: many
D: TRBD1
J: TRBJ1-4
V: TRBV4-1
CDR3: CASSQRTGGEKLFF
DNA: TGTGCCAGCAGCCAGAGGACAGGCGGGGAAAAACTGTTTTTT

size: once
D: TRBD2
J: TRBJ2-5
V: TRBV14
CDR3: CASSQVRGLAGEETQYF
DNA: TGTGCCAGCAGCCAAGTTAGAGGACTAGCGGGAGAGGAGACCCAGTACTTC

size: -
D: TRBD1
J: TRBJ1-5
V: TRBV7-2
CDR3: CASSFRGTEDQPQHF
DNA: TGTGCCAGCAGCTTCCGAGGGACAGAGGATCAGCCCCAGCATTTT

size: -
D: -
J: TRBJ2-7
V: TRBV10-3
CDR3: CAIRGGQTYEQYF
DNA: TGTGCCATCAGGGGAGGACAGACCTACGAGCAGTACTTC

size: many
D: -
J: TRBJ1-1
V: TRBV5-1
CDR3: CASSFAGLKEAFF
DNA: TGCGCCAGCAGTTTCGCGGGACTAAAGGAAGCTTTCTTT

size: -
D: -
J: TRBJ2-5
V: TRBV30
CDR3: CAWSMGLGGETQYF
DNA: TGTGCCTGGAGTATGGGTTTAGGAGGAGAGACCCAGTACTTC

size: many
D: TRBD1
J: TRBJ2-2
V: TRBV7-9
CDR3: CASSFGLMWDSETGELFF
DNA: TGTGCCAGCAGCTTCGGACTCATGTGGGACAGCGAAACCGGGGAGCTGTTTTTT

size: -
D: -
J: TRBJ1-2
V: TRBV29-1
CDR3: CSVVGQGEEGGYTF
DNA: TGCAGCGTTGTGGGGCAGGGAGAAGAGGGTGGCTACACCTTC

size: few
D: TRBD1
J: TRBJ1-4
V: TRBV7-9
CDR3: CASSFTGGREKLFF
DNA: TGTGCCAGCAGCTTCACAGGGGGGCGTGAAAAACTGTTTTTT

size: many
D: -
J: TRBJ1-6
V: TRBV25-1
CDR3: CASRLSSYNSPLHF
DNA: TGTGCCAGCAGATTGAGCTCCTATAATTCACCCCTCCACTTT

size: -
D: -
J: TRBJ2-5
V: TRBV19
CDR3: CASSISGTETQYF
DNA: TGTGCCAGTAGTATTTCGGGGACAGAGACCCAGTACTTC

size: -
D: -
J: TRBJ2-7
V: TRBV7-3
CDR3: CASSLKGGSSQQPSEQYF
DNA: TGTGCCAGCAGCTTAAAAGGGGGGAGTTCTCAACAACCGAGCGAGCAGTACTTC

size: -
D: -
J: TRBJ1-2
V: TRBV7-9
CDR3: CASSPPSGSGDGYTF
DNA: TGTGCCAGCAGCCCCCCTTCGGGTTCCGGGGATGGCTACACCTTC

size: many
D: -
J: TRBJ2-5
V: TRBV6-2/TRBV6-3
CDR3: CASSTGTDQETQYF
DNA: TGTGCCAGCAGCACCGGGACGGATCAAGAGACCCAGTACTTC

size: many
D: TRBD1
J: TRBJ1-2
V: TRBV10-3
CDR3: CAISVTGEGGYTF
DNA: TGTGCCATCAGTGTCACAGGGGAAGGTGGCTACACCTTC

size: -
D: TRBD1
J: TRBJ1-6
V: TRBV7-9
CDR3: CASSLSLIGQGDRPLHF
DNA: TGTGCCAGCAGTTTATCTCTGATTGGACAGGGGGATCGTCCCCTCCACTTT

size: -
D: TRBD1
J: TRBJ2-7
V: TRBV5-4
CDR3: CASSYPGQGYEQYF
DNA: TGTGCCAGCAGCTATCCGGGACAGGGTTACGAGCAGTACTTC

size: few
D: -
J: TRBJ1-1
V: TRBV28
CDR3: CASSRSPHTEAFF
DNA: TGTGCCAGCAGCCGCTCTCCGCACACTGAAGCTTTCTTT

size: -
D: -
J: TRBJ1-5
V: TRBV7-2
CDR3: CASSLGPTGSGQPQHF
DNA: TGTGCGAGCAGCTTGGGACCTACAGGGAGCGGACAGCCCCAGCATTTT

size: -
D: -
J: TRBJ1-2
V: TRBV30
CDR3: CAWSHPYGYTF
DNA: TGTGCCTGGAGTCATCCCTATGGCTACACCTTC

size: -
D: TRBD1
J: TRBJ2-2
V: TRBV7-8
CDR3: CASTSGTGHGELFF
DNA: TGTGCCAGCACCTCTGGGACAGGGCACGGGGAGCTGTTTTTT

size: once
D: -
J: TRBJ2-5
V: TRBV20-1
CDR3: CSAPRGAQETQYF
DNA: TGCAGTGCTCCGAGGGGGGCCCAAGAGACCCAGTACTTC

size: -
D: -
J: TRBJ1-2
V: TRBV12-3/TRBV12-4
CDR3: CASSLNRNNYGYTF
DNA: TGTGCCAGCAGTTTAAATAGGAACAACTATGGCTACACCTTC

size: many
D: -
J: TRBJ1-1
V: TRBV9
CDR3: CASSRETNTEAFF
DNA: TGTGCCAGCAGCCGAGAAACGAACACTGAAGCTTTCTTT

size: many
D: -
J: TRBJ1-1
V: TRBV5-1
CDR3: CASSLALGGAEAFF
DNA: TGCGCCAGCAGCTTGGCTCTCGGGGGAGCTGAAGCTTTCTTT

size: -
D: TRBD1
J: TRBJ1-2
V: TRBV25-1
CDR3: CASSDWDPDRDNYGYTF
DNA: TGTGCCAGCAGTGACTGGGATCCGGACAGGGATAACTATGGCTACACCTTC

size: -
D: -
J: TRBJ1-1
V: TRBV29-1
CDR3: CSVEVKTNTEAFF
DNA: TGCAGCGTTGAGGTGAAGACGAACACTGAAGCTTTCTTT

size: -
D: -
J: TRBJ1-4
V: TRBV7-9
CDR3: CASGGSGPNEKLFF
DNA: TGTGCCAGCGGCGGTTCAGGGCCCAATGAAAAACTGTTTTTT

size: -
D: -
J: TRBJ1-5
V: TRBV7-2
CDR3: CASSLNGRRNQPQHF
DNA: TGTGCCAGCAGCTTAAATGGCAGGCGGAATCAGCCCCAGCATTTT

size: few
D: -
J: TRBJ1-1
V: TRBV10-3
CDR3: CAISGWNTEAFF
DNA: TGTGCCATATCAGGGTGGAACACTGAAGCTTTCTTT

size: many
D: TRBD2
J: TRBJ2-7
V: TRBV5-1
CDR3: CASSLVASGLPYEQYF
DNA: TGCGCCAGCAGCTTGGTGGCTAGCGGCCTCCCCTACGAGCAGTACTTC

size: -
D: -
J: TRBJ1-1
V: TRBV10-3
CDR3: CATQATNTEAFF
DNA: TGTGCCACGCAGGCCACGAACACTGAAGCTTTCTTT

size: few
D: -
J: TRBJ2-5
V: TRBV6-6
CDR3: CASSFGEGGIQETQYF
DNA: TGTGCCAGCAGTTTTGGCGAGGGGGGGATACAAGAGACCCAGTACTTC

size: many
D: -
J: TRBJ1-4
V: TRBV4-1
CDR3: CASSQDPRLNEKLFF
DNA: TGCGCCAGCAGCCAAGATCCCAGGCTTAATGAAAAACTGTTTTTT

size: many
D: TRBD1
J: TRBJ2-7
V: TRBV29-1
CDR3: CSVEGQGIYEQYF
DNA: TGCAGCGTTGAGGGACAGGGAATCTACGAGCAGTACTTC

size: few
D: TRBD1
J: TRBJ2-7
V: TRBV28
CDR3: CASSSYSGTGGGEQYF
DNA: TGTGCCAGCAGTTCGTACTCCGGGACAGGGGGCGGCGAGCAGTACTTC

size: many
D: TRBD1
J: TRBJ2-5
V: TRBV29-1
CDR3: CSALATGVETQYF
DNA: TGCAGCGCACTGGCGACAGGGGTAGAGACCCAGTACTTC

size: few
D: -
J: TRBJ2-5
V: TRBV7-9
CDR3: CASRPQAAETQYF
DNA: TGTGCCTCCAGGCCCCAAGCGGCGGAGACCCAGTACTTC

size: -
D: -
J: TRBJ1-4
V: TRBV6-5
CDR3: CASSARDGQKLFF
DNA: TGTGCCAGCAGTGCAAGGGACGGACAAAAACTGTTTTTT